This T cell receptor beta chain was retrieved from a study of CD8 T cells in Susac syndrome. RNA, at roughly 0.5 to 1 ug, was reverse transcribed with random hexamers. TCRdb itself ran the immunoSEQ multiplex PCR reads through MiXCR, one entry per CDR3 protein. Of hundreds of thousands of distinct CDR3 sequences listed, 93% are singletons. The CDR3 runs 13 residues. In germline, CDR1 is SQVTM, CDR2 ANQGSEA. The V segment lost 6 bases and the J segment 5 bases; nucleotides outside the gene matches: 6. The sequence came from a human donor with multiple sclerosis. The sample taken for sequencing was CD4+ T cells from PBMCs. J is TRBJ2-2 and V is TRBV29-1; 7 nucleotides line up with TRBD1. CDR3 nucleotides: TGCAGCGTACGACAGGGTTCTACCGGGGAGCTGTTTTTT. Protein: CSVRQGSTGELFF.